Shown below are 19 T cell receptor beta chains from a single sample sequenced in a study of blood T cell repertoires in COVID-19. Profiling relied on immunoSEQ multiplex PCR, and the TCRdb table lists in-frame clones only, not all of them. Counted here are about 300,000 clones, approximately 88% occurring once; the ten biggest clones make up around 6.6%. The sample was peripheral blood. Receptors were obtained from a man aged 18-30 years who had recovered from COVID-19.

The V call is TRBV5-4, the J call TRBJ1-1; D uncertain. The CDR3 consists of 13 residues. Trimming stripped 2 bases from V and 5 bases from J, with 10 bases between. Germline V gene data show CDR1 as SGHNT and CDR2 as YYREEE (reference sequence). The CDR3 here is CASSFNEDTEAFF. The CDR3 DNA sequence: TGTGCCAGCAGCTTTAACGAGGATACTGAAGCTTTCTTT.

The chain couples TRBV4-2 to TRBJ2-7; TRBD2 matches 10 bases. Trimming removed 10 bases from V and 6 bases from J; junction bases left unmatched: 18. The CDR3 length is 16 residues. Looked up from germline, CDR1 is LGHNA and CDR2 is YNFKEQ. The CDR3 loop is CATNSGTSASPCEQYF. Written as DNA, the CDR3 is TGTGCCACCAACTCCGGGACTAGCGCCTCCCCCTGCGAGCAGTACTTC.

This clone was counted a few times. V gene TRBV19 combines with J gene TRBJ2-2; 7 positions agree with TRBD1. V was clipped by 6 bases and J by 5 bases; unmatched bases: 6. There are 14 residues in the CDR3. Germline V gene lookup returns CDR1 LNHDA and CDR2 SQIVND (reference sequence). CDR3 amino acids: CASSTGTATGELFF. The CDR3 bases are TGTGCCAGTAGCACTGGGACAGCTACCGGGGAGCTGTTTTTT. Variable domain in full (rest from reference TRBV19 and TRBJ2-2): DGGITQSPKYLFRKEGQNVTLSCEQNLNHDAMYWYRQDPGQGLRLIYYSQIVNDFQKGDIAEGYSVSREKKESFPLTVTSAQKNPTAFYLCASSTGTATGELFFGEGSRLTVL.

V is TRBV19 and J is TRBJ2-2; 8 nucleotides align to TRBD1. This CDR3 region has 14 residues. V lost 11 bases to trimming and J lost 4 bases; unmatched junction nucleotides: 9. Germline lookup yields CDR1 LNHDA and CDR2 SQIVND (reference sequence). The CDR3, as DNA: TGTGCCGGCCGCGACAGGGGTGGCACCGGGGAGCTGTTTTTT. The encoded protein is CAGRDRGGTGELFF.

The rearrangement joins TRBV4-1 to TRBJ2-1; D perhaps matches TRBD1 (5 bases). From germline, CDR1 is MGHRA and CDR2 YSYEKL. The ends were cut back, 0 bases at V and 12 bases at J, with 12 bases in the middle. CDR3 size: 13 residues. CDR3 bases: TGCGCCAGCAGCCAAGATCAGGGCATAGGGCAGTTCTTC. Translated: CASSQDQGIGQFF.

The J gene is TRBJ2-3, the V gene TRBV4-1; TRBD2 agrees at 14 bases. Germline loops: CDR1 MGHRA, CDR2 YSYEKL. With 4 bases clipped from V and 5 bases from J, the junction kept 5 bases outside the gene matches. The CDR3 covers 16 residues. Written as DNA, the CDR3 is TGCGCCAGCAGCCTCCGACTAGCGGGAGGGGAAGATACGCAGTATTTT. Residues: CASSLRLAGGEDTQYF.

This clone occurred once. The chain is built from TRBV5-1 and TRBJ1-6, with a weak D call TRBD1 (6 bases). V was cut by 4 bases and J by 7 bases, with 15 bases left in between. This CDR3 has 15 residues. CDR1 is SGHRS and CDR2 is YFSETQ in the germline V gene. CDR3 DNA: TGCGCCAGCAGCCGTTCCGGGACACCGAATTCACCCCTCCACTTT. Amino acids: CASSRSGTPNSPLHF.

The V and J genes are TRBV3-1 (or the pseudogene TRBV3-2) and TRBJ2-1; TRBD2 agrees at 16 bases. J was trimmed by 7 bases and V by 3 bases; bases with no gene match: 6. CDR1 LGHDT and CDR2 YNNKEL come from the germline V gene (reference sequence). CDR3 length: 17 residues. The CDR3 DNA reads as TGTGCCAGCAGCCACCCGGGACTAGCGGGAGGGGCGAATGAGCAGTTCTTC. Its protein product is CASSHPGLAGGANEQFF.

The J gene is TRBJ1-4, the V gene TRBV30, with TRBD1 matching 9 bases. After removal of 8 bases from V and 6 bases from J, the junction contained 10 bases not matched to a gene. Germline values: CDR1 GTSNPN, CDR2 SVGIG (reference sequence). The CDR3 is made up of 14 amino acids. The CDR3 sequence is CASDSGTGYEKLFF. In DNA, the CDR3 is TGTGCCAGCGACAGCGGGACAGGGTATGAAAAACTGTTTTTT.

The CDR3 coding sequence is TGTGCCTGGAGGGACAGGGGTTACGAGCAGTACTTC. Amino acids: CAWRDRGYEQYF. The chain is built from TRBV30 and TRBJ2-7; 9 bases match TRBD1. The germline gives CDR1 GTSNPN, CDR2 SVGIG (reference sequence). CDR3 length: 12 amino acids. Losses at the gene ends were 3 bases for V and 4 bases for J; bases not matched to a gene: 1.

There are a few counts of this clone. The rearrangement uses TRBV5-1 and TRBJ2-3; D might be TRBD1 (6 bases). Germline V gives CDR1 SGHRS, CDR2 YFSETQ. The V gene lost 7 bases and the J gene lost 4 bases, with 10 bases spanning the gap. The CDR3 covers 12 residues. The DNA of the CDR3 is TGCGCCAGCCAACAGGGTTCAGATACGCAGTATTTT. It translates to CASQQGSDTQYF.

This sequence joins TRBV27 and TRBJ2-1, with 12 bases lining up with TRBD2. V lost 6 bases and J lost 7; bases outside the gene matches: 7. Germline V gene data show CDR1 as MNHEY and CDR2 as SMNVEV (reference sequence). The CDR3 consists of 15 residues. CDR3 coding DNA: TGTGCCAGCAGCTACTGGGGACTAGCGGGTAATGAGCAGTTCTTC. This translates into CASSYWGLAGNEQFF.

The gene calls are TRBV6-2 or TRBV6-3 and TRBJ2-3, with D unresolved. V lost 4 bases and J 6 bases, leaving 8 bases between the germline ends. The CDR3 has 12 amino acids. Germline V gene data show CDR1 as MNHEY and CDR2 as SVGEGT. The CDR3 nucleotides read TGTGCCAGCAGTTCCCCCGCGGATACGCAGTATTTT. Translation: CASSSPADTQYF.

The chain is built from TRBV3-1 (or the pseudogene TRBV3-2) and TRBJ1-5; 7 bases align to TRBD1. Unmatched junction bases numbered 4, after V lost 2 bases and J lost 6 bases. The CDR3 is made up of 14 amino acids. Germline-derived CDR1 and CDR2 are LGHDT and YNNKEL (reference sequence). CDR3 in DNA: TGTGCCAGCAGCCAAAGTAGGGGGCGTCAGCCCCAGCATTTT. Its translation is CASSQSRGRQPQHF.

This chain links TRBV4-3 with TRBJ2-7, with TRBD1 as a possible D gene (5 bases). The CDR3 consists of 14 residues. Between the trimmed V and J ends, which lost 2 bases and 1 base, there was a span of 9 bases. CDR1 is LGHNA and CDR2 is YSLEER in the germline V gene. The CDR3 region is CASSQYAGSYEQYF. The CDR3 DNA reads TGCGCCAGCAGCCAATATGCAGGGTCCTACGAGCAGTACTTC.

The J gene is TRBJ2-7, the V gene TRBV9; D is ambiguous. Trimming left V 1 base short and J 6 bases short, with 11 bases between. Germline V gene sequence: CDR1 SGDLS, CDR2 YYNGEE. The length of the CDR3 is 13 residues. The CDR3 here is CASSVLDEGEQYF. The CDR3 DNA follows: TGTGCCAGCAGCGTACTAGATGAAGGCGAGCAGTACTTC.

The chain recombines TRBV19 with TRBJ1-1; D gene unclear. The germline CDR1 and CDR2 sequences are LNHDA and SQIVND (reference sequence). Deletions cut 5 bases from V and 6 bases from J, with 19 bases between. The length of the CDR3 is 15 residues. CDR3 in DNA: TGTGCCAGTAGTCCGGAGGGCGAAAGGGCCTCTGAAGCTTTCTTT. Translation: CASSPEGERASEAFF. The full variable domain, its missing parts supplied by reference TRBV19 and TRBJ1-1, is DGGITQSPKYLFRKEGQNVTLSCEQNLNHDAMYWYRQDPGQGLRLIYYSQIVNDFQKGDIAEGYSVSREKKESFPLTVTSAQKNPTAFYLCASSPEGERASEAFFGQGTRLTVV.

V is TRBV5-1 and J is TRBJ1-1; D is undetermined. Looked up from germline, CDR1 is SGHRS and CDR2 is YFSETQ. The CDR3 totals 14 residues. Trimming pared 4 bases from V and 4 bases from J, leaving 14 bases between. CDR3 residues: CASSGVVGSTEAFF. CDR3 sequence (DNA): TGCGCCAGCAGCGGGGTGGTGGGGAGCACTGAAGCTTTCTTT.

The genes are TRBV7-2 and TRBJ2-2, with 15 positions matching TRBD2. This CDR3 region has 16 residues. Germline V CDR1 and CDR2: SGHTA, FQGNSA. V was pared by 6 bases and J by 7 bases, with 6 bases of the junction left unmatched. The CDR3 loop reads CASSTGTSGRIGELFF. Written as DNA, the CDR3 is TGTGCCAGCAGTACCGGGACTAGCGGGAGGATCGGGGAGCTGTTTTTT.